A selection of T cell receptor beta chains follows, all from one sample in a study of blood T cell repertoires in COVID-19. Profiling relied on immunoSEQ multiplex PCR, and the TCRdb table lists in-frame clones only, not all of them. The data hold 200,000 to 300,000 clones, with approximately 90% observed a single time. Material: peripheral blood. The receptors shown here come from a woman aged 35 to 49 with acute or convalescent COVID-19. Both conserved end residues are part of each CDR3. A D gene is named only where the DNA matches it firmly. The size of a clone is reported for some rows only, either as once, few or many, or as a class for expanded clones.

J: TRBJ1-2
D: .
length: 13
V: TRBV5-4
size: .
CDR3: CASSAQGLYGYTF
DNA: TGTGCCAGCAGCGCACAGGGCCTTTATGGCTACACCTTC

J: TRBJ2-3
D: TRBD2
length: 17
V: TRBV5-6
size: .
CDR3: CASSLARLAGGPDTQYF
DNA: TGTGCCAGCAGCTTGGCCAGGCTAGCGGGGGGGCCAGATACGCAGTATTTT

J: TRBJ1-3
D: .
length: 18
V: TRBV11-2
size: .
CDR3: CASSLDYRGTYFGNTIYF
DNA: TGTGCCAGCAGCTTAGATTACCGGGGTACCTACTTTGGAAACACCATATATTTT

J: TRBJ1-4
D: .
length: 13
V: TRBV6-5
size: .
CDR3: CASSWKGGEKLFF
DNA: TGTGCCAGCAGCTGGAAGGGAGGGGAAAAACTGTTTTTT

J: TRBJ1-4
D: TRBD1
length: 15
V: TRBV18
size: .
CDR3: CASSPDRGLNEKLFF
DNA: TGTGCCAGCTCACCCGACAGGGGACTTAATGAAAAACTGTTTTTT

J: TRBJ1-4
D: TRBD1
length: 17
V: TRBV2
size: .
CDR3: CASRAYPPTGGFEKLFF
DNA: TGTGCCAGCAGAGCGTACCCACCGACAGGGGGGTTCGAAAAACTGTTTTTT

J: TRBJ1-4
D: .
length: 16
V: TRBV18
size: .
CDR3: CASSPVKIATNEKLFF
DNA: TGTGCCAGCTCACCTGTTAAAATTGCAACTAATGAAAAACTGTTTTTT

J: TRBJ2-3
D: .
length: 14
V: TRBV5-6
size: few
CDR3: CASSLLSSTDTQYF
DNA: TGTGCCAGCAGCCTCCTGTCTAGCACAGATACGCAGTATTTT

J: TRBJ2-1
D: .
length: 13
V: TRBV9
size: .
CDR3: CASSVGVYNEQFF
DNA: TGTGCCAGCAGCGTAGGCGTGTACAATGAGCAGTTCTTC

J: TRBJ2-1
D: .
length: 15
V: TRBV4-1
size: .
CDR3: CASSQDFSLGNEQFF
DNA: TGCGCCAGCAGCCAAGATTTTAGCTTAGGCAATGAGCAGTTCTTC

J: TRBJ2-3
D: TRBD2
length: 16
V: TRBV11-2
size: .
CDR3: CASSLLNGGATDTQYF
DNA: TGTGCCAGCAGCTTATTAAACGGGGGGGCAACAGATACGCAGTATTTT

J: TRBJ1-5
D: TRBD1
length: 16
V: TRBV15
size: .
CDR3: CATSREGAASNQPQHF
DNA: TGTGCCACCAGCAGGGAGGGGGCGGCGAGCAATCAGCCCCAGCATTTT

J: TRBJ2-3
D: TRBD2
length: 14
V: TRBV2
size: .
CDR3: CASRVGLITDTQYF
DNA: TGTGCCAGCAGAGTGGGACTAATCACAGATACGCAGTATTTT

J: TRBJ1-1
D: TRBD1
length: 13
V: TRBV7-2
size: .
CDR3: CASSSQGDTEAFF
DNA: TGTGCCAGCAGCTCACAGGGGGACACTGAAGCTTTCTTT

J: TRBJ1-2
D: TRBD1
length: 19
V: TRBV24-1
size: .
CDR3: CATSDSTYRGQNQLNGYTF
DNA: TGTGCCACCAGTGATTCTACCTACAGGGGGCAAAATCAGTTAAATGGCTACACCTTC

J: TRBJ1-3
D: TRBD1
length: 15
V: TRBV7-9
size: .
CDR3: CASILQGSAGNTIYF
DNA: TGTGCCAGCATATTACAGGGGTCGGCTGGAAACACCATATATTTT

J: TRBJ2-2
D: TRBD2
length: 16
V: TRBV9
size: few
CDR3: CASSLRLAGDTGELFF
DNA: TGTGCCAGCAGCCTACGACTAGCGGGGGACACCGGGGAGCTGTTTTTT

J: TRBJ1-1
D: .
length: 12
V: TRBV5-1
size: .
CDR3: CASSRGTNEAFF
DNA: TGCGCCAGCTCCCGAGGGACAAATGAAGCTTTCTTT

J: TRBJ1-1
D: .
length: 14
V: TRBV27
size: .
CDR3: CASSLWQGQVEAFF
DNA: TGTGCCAGCAGTTTATGGCAGGGGCAGGTTGAAGCTTTCTTT

J: TRBJ2-5
D: .
length: 15
V: TRBV14
size: .
CDR3: CASSFLRGNQETQYF
DNA: TGTGCCAGCAGCTTCCTTAGGGGGAACCAAGAGACCCAGTACTTC

J: TRBJ2-5
D: TRBD1
length: 18
V: TRBV6-2/TRBV6-3
size: .
CDR3: CASSHGQGGFLVGETQYF
DNA: TGTGCCAGCAGCCACGGACAGGGTGGCTTCTTGGTTGGCGAGACCCAGTACTTC

J: TRBJ2-1
D: .
length: 15
V: TRBV1
size: .
CDR3: CTSSRRTRLTGEQFF
DNA: TGCACCAGCAGCCGACGAACCAGACTAACGGGCGAGCAGTTCTTC

J: TRBJ1-6
D: TRBD1
length: 14
V: TRBV19
size: .
CDR3: CASSIGTGSSPLHF
DNA: TGTGCCAGTAGTATAGGGACAGGGAGTTCACCCCTCCACTTT

J: TRBJ1-2
D: .
length: 14
V: TRBV6-6
size: .
CDR3: CATRGVGTNYGYTF
DNA: TGTGCCACCCGGGGGGTCGGAACTAACTATGGCTACACCTTC

J: TRBJ2-1
D: .
length: 20
V: TRBV21-1
size: .
CDR3: CASRPRLTSGGSSSYNEQFF
DNA: TGTGCCAGCAGACCGCGTCTGACTAGCGGGGGTAGTAGCTCCTACAATGAGCAGTTCTTC

J: TRBJ1-2
D: TRBD1
length: 16
V: TRBV7-3
size: .
CDR3: CASSLGDRGSNYGYTF
DNA: TGTGCCAGCAGCTTAGGGGACAGGGGGTCTAACTATGGCTACACCTTC

J: TRBJ2-5
D: .
length: 13
V: TRBV6-5
size: .
CDR3: CASIREYQETQYF
DNA: TGTGCCAGTATCCGGGAGTACCAAGAGACCCAGTACTTC

J: TRBJ1-2
D: TRBD1
length: 16
V: TRBV19
size: .
CDR3: CASSITGQLTLYGYTF
DNA: TGTGCCAGTAGTATTACGGGACAGTTAACACTTTATGGCTACACCTTC

J: TRBJ1-4
D: .
length: 15
V: TRBV18
size: .
CDR3: CASSPRRTEGEKLFF
DNA: TGTGCCAGCTCACCACGACGGACGGAGGGAGAAAAACTGTTTTTT

J: TRBJ1-1
D: TRBD1
length: 14
V: TRBV11-2
size: .
CDR3: CASSLWTGVTEAFF
DNA: TGTGCCAGCAGCCTCTGGACAGGGGTTACTGAAGCTTTCTTT

J: TRBJ1-2
D: TRBD1
length: 11
V: TRBV20-1
size: .
CDR3: CSGQGVYGYTF
DNA: TGCAGTGGACAGGGTGTCTATGGCTACACCTTC

J: TRBJ1-1
D: .
length: 14
V: TRBV2
size: .
CDR3: CASIRGRGNTEAFF
DNA: TGTGCCAGCATCCGCGGCAGGGGGAACACTGAAGCTTTCTTT

J: TRBJ2-3
D: TRBD1
length: 13
V: TRBV6-5
size: .
CDR3: CASNSFEGATQYF
DNA: TGTGCCAGCAACTCCTTCGAGGGGGCTACGCAGTATTTT

J: TRBJ1-4
D: .
length: 13
V: TRBV2
size: .
CDR3: CASRSGWNEKLFF
DNA: TGTGCCAGCAGGTCCGGGTGGAATGAAAAACTGTTTTTT

J: TRBJ1-1
D: .
length: 15
V: TRBV4-1
size: .
CDR3: CASSQVPDSNTEAFF
DNA: TGCGCCAGCAGCCAAGTACCGGACAGTAACACTGAAGCTTTCTTT

J: TRBJ2-6
D: TRBD1
length: 15
V: TRBV2
size: .
CDR3: CASQYRGSGANVLTF
DNA: TGTGCCAGCCAATACAGGGGCTCTGGGGCCAACGTCCTGACTTTC

J: TRBJ1-1
D: .
length: 12
V: TRBV29-1
size: .
CDR3: CSGKQANTEAFF
DNA: TGCAGCGGTAAACAGGCAAACACTGAAGCTTTCTTT

J: TRBJ1-2
D: .
length: 14
V: TRBV9
size: .
CDR3: CASSAQGIGYGYTF
DNA: TGTGCCAGCAGCGCACAGGGAATTGGCTATGGCTACACCTTC

J: TRBJ2-1
D: .
length: 13
V: TRBV9
size: once
CDR3: CASSFRQHNEQFF
DNA: TGTGCCAGCAGCTTTCGACAGCACAATGAGCAGTTCTTC

J: TRBJ2-3
D: .
length: 18
V: TRBV4-1
size: .
CDR3: CASSRGSGGQPFTDTQYF
DNA: TGCGCCAGCAGCCGCGGATCGGGGGGCCAACCCTTCACAGATACGCAGTATTTT

J: TRBJ1-1
D: TRBD1
length: 14
V: TRBV19
size: .
CDR3: CASYTGGMNTEAFF
DNA: TGTGCCAGTTATACAGGGGGAATGAACACTGAAGCTTTCTTT

J: TRBJ2-2
D: TRBD1
length: 15
V: TRBV5-1
size: .
CDR3: CASSLQGTGPGELFF
DNA: TGCGCCAGCAGCTTGCAAGGGACAGGGCCCGGGGAGCTGTTTTTT

J: TRBJ2-1
D: TRBD1
length: 15
V: TRBV19
size: .
CDR3: CASSTDRGSYNEQFF
DNA: TGTGCCAGTAGTACGGACAGGGGGTCTTACAATGAGCAGTTCTTC

J: TRBJ1-1
D: .
length: 11
V: TRBV21-1
size: .
CDR3: CASSPEREAFF
DNA: TGTGCCAGCTCCCCAGAGAGGGAAGCTTTCTTT

J: TRBJ1-4
D: .
length: 14
V: TRBV5-1
size: .
CDR3: CASSFSSANEKLFF
DNA: TGCGCCAGCAGCTTTTCCAGCGCGAATGAAAAACTGTTTTTT

J: TRBJ1-1
D: .
length: 15
V: TRBV27
size: .
CDR3: CASSDPEGLWTEAFF
DNA: TGTGCCAGCAGTGACCCGGAGGGGTTGTGGACTGAAGCTTTCTTT

J: TRBJ1-2
D: .
length: 18
V: TRBV21-1
size: .
CDR3: CAIPPPGTGIVSNYGYTF
DNA: TGTGCCATTCCTCCCCCGGGGACAGGGATCGTGAGTAACTATGGCTACACCTTC

J: TRBJ1-5
D: .
length: 14
V: TRBV2
size: once
CDR3: CASRLSGYGQPQHF
DNA: TGTGCCAGCAGGCTGTCAGGGTACGGCCAGCCCCAGCATTTT

J: TRBJ1-2
D: TRBD1
length: 16
V: TRBV6-4
size: .
CDR3: CASSDLGQASPYGYTF
DNA: TGTGCCAGCAGTGATCTCGGACAGGCTAGCCCCTATGGCTACACCTTC

J: TRBJ2-5
D: .
length: 15
V: TRBV7-3
size: .
CDR3: CASSPQGLAEETQYF
DNA: TGTGCCAGCAGCCCGCAGGGGCTAGCGGAAGAGACCCAGTACTTC

J: TRBJ2-3
D: TRBD2
length: 17
V: TRBV12-5
size: .
CDR3: CASGSGRSGAGTDTQYF
DNA: TGTGCTAGTGGATCGGGCCGTAGCGGGGCGGGCACAGATACGCAGTATTTT

J: TRBJ1-5
D: .
length: 13
V: TRBV6-1
size: .
CDR3: CASSLQGNQPQHF
DNA: TGTGCCAGCAGTCTCCAGGGGAATCAGCCCCAGCATTTT

J: TRBJ2-2
D: TRBD2
length: 16
V: TRBV10-3
size: .
CDR3: CAISEFQRGNTGELFF
DNA: TGTGCCATCAGTGAGTTCCAGCGGGGGAACACCGGGGAGCTGTTTTTT

J: TRBJ1-1
D: .
length: 15
V: TRBV3-1/TRBV3-2
size: .
CDR3: CASSQLQVDGNEAFF
DNA: TGTGCCAGCAGCCAGCTACAGGTCGACGGTAATGAAGCTTTCTTT

J: TRBJ1-4
D: TRBD1
length: 16
V: TRBV19
size: .
CDR3: CASSIRGGRTNEKLFF
DNA: TGTGCCAGTAGTATTCGAGGGGGCAGGACTAATGAAAAACTGTTTTTT

J: TRBJ2-5
D: .
length: 14
V: TRBV4-2
size: .
CDR3: CASSQEVGAETQYF
DNA: TGTGCCAGCAGCCAAGAAGTCGGAGCAGAGACCCAGTACTTC

J: TRBJ2-6
D: .
length: 15
V: TRBV5-6
size: .
CDR3: CASSLVSSGANVLTF
DNA: TGTGCCAGCAGCTTGGTCAGCTCTGGGGCCAACGTCCTGACTTTC